A selection of T cell receptor beta chains follows, all from one sample in a study of OX40 agonist ivuxolimab in advanced cancers. Clones were sequenced by immunoSEQ multiplex PCR, and TCRdb holds only the in-frame ones, with some missing. The sample has tens of thousands of clones; around 85% are singletons. The sample in question was CD4+ or CD8+ T cells sorted from blood, obtained in a trial of the OX40 agonist ivuxolimab. The receptor set was obtained from an adult with an advanced solid tumor such as melanoma, head and neck, liver or kidney cancer. The CDR3 runs from the conserved cysteine through the conserved F or W. D genes are given only for firm matches. Size is omitted from some rows. Given values are once, few, many or a class for expanded clones.

cdr3_aa cdr3_nt j_call v_call d_call clone_size
CASSPDRGNEKLFF TGTGCCAGCTCACCGGACAGGGGGAATGAAAAACTGTTTTTT TRBJ1-4 TRBV18 TRBD1 NA
CASHLWRGGGETQYF TGTGCCAGCCATCTTTGGCGGGGGGGCGGAGAGACCCAGTACTTC TRBJ2-5 TRBV7-8 TRBD2 NA
CSVYSGWDYEQYF TGCAGCGTGTATAGCGGGTGGGACTACGAGCAGTACTTC TRBJ2-7 TRBV29-1 TRBD2 NA
CASTASRGTETQYF TGTGCCAGCACTGCCTCGAGGGGAACAGAGACCCAGTACTTC TRBJ2-5 TRBV5-8 NA NA
CASSGGSRSNQPQHF TGTGCCAGCAGTGGGGGCAGTCGTAGCAATCAGCCCCAGCATTTT TRBJ1-5 TRBV2 NA NA
CASSQVAPRNGKTGELFF TGCGCCAGCAGCCAAGTAGCCCCTAGGAACGGGAAGACCGGGGAGCTGTTTTTT TRBJ2-2 TRBV4-1 NA NA
CASTSGVTYEQYF TGCGCCAGCACCTCGGGAGTAACCTACGAGCAGTACTTC TRBJ2-7 TRBV5-1 NA NA
CASSSSTGGGTDTQYF TGTGCCAGTAGTAGTTCGACAGGGGGCGGCACAGATACGCAGTATTTT TRBJ2-3 TRBV19 TRBD1 once
CASSYAGRQLYEQYF TGTGCCAGCAGCTACGCAGGGAGACAGCTCTACGAGCAGTACTTC TRBJ2-7 TRBV7-9 NA once
CASSLGSSGGGETQYF TGTGCCAGCAGCTTGGGGTCTAGCGGGGGCGGAGAGACCCAGTACTTC TRBJ2-5 TRBV5-4 TRBD2 NA
CASSLLQGTNTGELFF TGTGCCAGCAGCTTATTACAGGGCACGAACACCGGGGAGCTGTTTTTT TRBJ2-2 TRBV7-6 NA NA
CASSEVGGTEAFF TGTGCCAGTAGTGAGGTCGGGGGGACTGAAGCTTTCTTT TRBJ1-1 TRBV19 NA NA
CASSRIPGEQYF TGTGCCAGCAGCCGAATCCCGGGGGAGCAGTACTTC TRBJ2-7 TRBV11-2 NA NA
CASTQRASSGNTIYF TGTGCCAGCACCCAACGAGCGAGCTCTGGAAACACCATATATTTT TRBJ1-3 TRBV27 NA NA
CASSINAPGQSLDTQYF TGTGCCAGTAGTATTAACGCACCGGGACAGTCGTTGGATACGCAGTATTTT TRBJ2-3 TRBV19 TRBD1 NA
CAWSPSLPGLRNSPLHF TGTGCCTGGAGCCCTTCGTTACCGGGACTGCGAAATTCACCCCTCCACTTT TRBJ1-6 TRBV30 NA NA
CAWGPGLHGQPQHF TGTGCCTGGGGACCTGGGCTACACGGTCAGCCCCAGCATTTT TRBJ1-5 TRBV30 NA NA
CASSTGQGYNSPLHF TGTGCCAGTAGTACGGGACAGGGCTATAATTCACCCCTCCACTTT TRBJ1-6 TRBV19 TRBD1 NA
CASSLVGGGASDTQYF TGCGCCAGCAGCTTGGTGGGCGGGGGGGCTTCAGATACGCAGTATTTT TRBJ2-3 TRBV5-1 TRBD2 NA
CASSPRGRGFKQYF TGTGCCAGCTCACCACGGGGACGGGGGTTTAAGCAGTACTTC TRBJ2-7 TRBV18 NA NA
CASKGKETQYF TGTGCCAGCAAAGGGAAAGAGACCCAGTACTTC TRBJ2-5 TRBV7-8 NA few
CASSPSGGAPDTQYF TGTGCCAGCAGTCCTAGCGGGGGGGCCCCAGATACGCAGTATTTT TRBJ2-3 TRBV11-2 TRBD2 NA